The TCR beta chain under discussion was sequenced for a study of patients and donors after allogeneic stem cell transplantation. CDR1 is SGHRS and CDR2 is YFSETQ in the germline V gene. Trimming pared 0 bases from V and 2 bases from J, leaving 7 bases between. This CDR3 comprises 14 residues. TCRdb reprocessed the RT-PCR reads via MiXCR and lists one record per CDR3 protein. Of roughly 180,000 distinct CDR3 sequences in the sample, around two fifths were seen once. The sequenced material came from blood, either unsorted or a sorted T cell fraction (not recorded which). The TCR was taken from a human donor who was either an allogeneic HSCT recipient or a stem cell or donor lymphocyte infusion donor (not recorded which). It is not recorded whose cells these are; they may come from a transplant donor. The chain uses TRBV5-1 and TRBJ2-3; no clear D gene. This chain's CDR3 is CASSLGQFTDTQYF. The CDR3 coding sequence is TGCGCCAGCAGCTTGGGGCAGTTCACAGATACGCAGTATTTT.